This T cell receptor (beta chain) comes out of a study of low-dose radiotherapy and immunotherapy resistance in tumors. Across the whole study: Cohort 1 was given 0.5 Gy per fraction every 2 weeks, for 6.5 Gy total. Cyclophosphamide went in intravenously at 200 mg/m2 every two weeks, one day before radiation and immunotherapy. Treatment consisted of nivolumab 240 mg every two weeks and ipilimumab 1 mg/kg every six weeks, given intravenously to patients.

Time point indicated: before trial treatment. Gene-specific TRAV and TRBV primers were used for first-strand cDNA, covering alpha and beta chains. Amplification, which lasted 15 to 20 PCR cycles, used a constant-region primer and V-primer adapter to amplify TCRs. Using its own MiXCR run on the reads, TCRdb lists one record per CDR3 protein. Of about 64,000 distinct CDR3 sequences in the sample, about 25% were seen once. Trimming pared 2 bases from V and 6 bases from J, leaving 7 bases between. Germline lookup yields CDR1 SGHTA and CDR2 FQGNSA. The CDR3 length is 12 residues. This clonotype has a count of ten or more.

The V and J genes are TRBV7-2 and TRBJ1-2; D gene ambiguous. This sequence was found in a male donor with rectosigmoid adenocarcinoma. Source: PBMCs, taken before treatment. The CDR3: CASSLTQNGYTF. The DNA for the CDR3 is TGTGCCAGCAGCTTAACGCAAAATGGCTACACCTTC. Filled out from reference TRBV7-2 and TRBJ1-2, the complete variable domain reads GAGVSQSPSNKVTEKGKDVELRCDPISGHTALYWYRQSLGQGLEFLIYFQGNSAPDKSGLPSDRFSAERTGGSVSTLTIQRTQQEDSAVYLCASSLTQNGYTFGSGTRLTVV.